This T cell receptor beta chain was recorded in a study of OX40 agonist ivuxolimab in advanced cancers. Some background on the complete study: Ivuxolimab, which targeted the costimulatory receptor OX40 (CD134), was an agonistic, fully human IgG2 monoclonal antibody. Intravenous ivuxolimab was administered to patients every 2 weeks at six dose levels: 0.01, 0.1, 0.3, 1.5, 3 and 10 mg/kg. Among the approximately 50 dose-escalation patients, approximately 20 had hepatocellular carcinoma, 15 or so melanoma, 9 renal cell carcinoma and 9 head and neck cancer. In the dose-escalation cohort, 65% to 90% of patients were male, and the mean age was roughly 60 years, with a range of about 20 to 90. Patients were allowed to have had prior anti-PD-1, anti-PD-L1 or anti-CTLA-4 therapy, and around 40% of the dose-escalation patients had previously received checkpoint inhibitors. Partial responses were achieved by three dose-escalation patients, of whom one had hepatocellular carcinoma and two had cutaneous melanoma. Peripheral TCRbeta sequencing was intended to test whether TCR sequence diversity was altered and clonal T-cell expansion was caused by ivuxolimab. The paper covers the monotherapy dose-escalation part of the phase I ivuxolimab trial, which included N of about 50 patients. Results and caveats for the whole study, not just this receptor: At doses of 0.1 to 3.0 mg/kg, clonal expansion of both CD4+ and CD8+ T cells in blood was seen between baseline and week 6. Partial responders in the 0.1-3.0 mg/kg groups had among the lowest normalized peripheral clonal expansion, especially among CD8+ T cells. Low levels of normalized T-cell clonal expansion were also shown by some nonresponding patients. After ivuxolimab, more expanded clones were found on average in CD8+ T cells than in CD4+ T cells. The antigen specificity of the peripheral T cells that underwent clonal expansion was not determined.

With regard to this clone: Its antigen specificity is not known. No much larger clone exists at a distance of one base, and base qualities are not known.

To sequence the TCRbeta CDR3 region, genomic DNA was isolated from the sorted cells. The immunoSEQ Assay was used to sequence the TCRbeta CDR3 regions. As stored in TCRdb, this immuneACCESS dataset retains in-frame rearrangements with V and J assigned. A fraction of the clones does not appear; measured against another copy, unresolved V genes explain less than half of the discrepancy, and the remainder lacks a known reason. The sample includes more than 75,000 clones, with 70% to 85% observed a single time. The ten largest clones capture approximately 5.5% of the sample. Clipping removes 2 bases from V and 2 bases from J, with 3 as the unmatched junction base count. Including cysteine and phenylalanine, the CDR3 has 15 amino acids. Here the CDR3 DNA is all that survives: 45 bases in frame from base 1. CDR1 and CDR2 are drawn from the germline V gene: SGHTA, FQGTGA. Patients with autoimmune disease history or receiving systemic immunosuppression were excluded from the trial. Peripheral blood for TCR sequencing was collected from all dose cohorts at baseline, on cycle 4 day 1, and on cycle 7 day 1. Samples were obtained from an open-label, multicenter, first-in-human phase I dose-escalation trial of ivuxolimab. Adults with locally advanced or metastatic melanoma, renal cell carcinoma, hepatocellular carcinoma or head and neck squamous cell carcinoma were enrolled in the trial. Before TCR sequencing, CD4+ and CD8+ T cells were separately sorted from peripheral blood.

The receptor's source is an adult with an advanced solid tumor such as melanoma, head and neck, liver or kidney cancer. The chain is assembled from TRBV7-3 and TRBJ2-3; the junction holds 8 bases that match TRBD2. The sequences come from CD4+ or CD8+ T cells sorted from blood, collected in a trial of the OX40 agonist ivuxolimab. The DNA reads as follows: TGTGCCAGCAGCTTACAAGCGGGGGACACAGATACGCAGTATTTT. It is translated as CASSLQAGDTDTQYF.